This T cell receptor beta chain was found in a study of a mutant IDH1 vaccine in newly diagnosed glioma. Regarding the study as a whole: Around 93% of patients showed vaccine-induced immune responses across multiple MHC alleles.

Sequencing was performed with immunoSEQ multiplex PCR; in TCRdb, only in-frame clones are kept and a portion is missing. The top ten hold 2% to 2.5% of the sample, which has 70,000 or so clones, around 90% seen once. The length of the CDR3 is 12 residues. Between the trimmed V and J ends, which lost 8 bases and 4 bases, there was a span of 12 bases. Germline CDR1 reads MNHEY; CDR2 reads SMNVEV (reference sequence). For this clone: The antigen remains undetermined. The sample holds other DNA sequences that translate to the same CDR3.

The time point: week 35, safety follow-up. In the vaccine, a single dose held 300 ug of the mutant IDH1 20-mer peptide, along with topical imiquimod. Donor tumors were new WHO grade 3 or 4 IDH1-mutant, ATRX-lost astrocytomas. Sequencing used PBMCs, obtained from a glioma patient whose treatment included an IDH1 peptide vaccine. This TCR derives from a man aged 30 to 39 with glioma. This chain connects TRBV27 to TRBJ2-7; a possible D gene is TRBD1 (5 bases). CDR3 sequence reads: CASSPGAYEQYF. DNA for the CDR3: TGTGCCAGCTCCCCTGGGGCTTACGAGCAGTACTTC.